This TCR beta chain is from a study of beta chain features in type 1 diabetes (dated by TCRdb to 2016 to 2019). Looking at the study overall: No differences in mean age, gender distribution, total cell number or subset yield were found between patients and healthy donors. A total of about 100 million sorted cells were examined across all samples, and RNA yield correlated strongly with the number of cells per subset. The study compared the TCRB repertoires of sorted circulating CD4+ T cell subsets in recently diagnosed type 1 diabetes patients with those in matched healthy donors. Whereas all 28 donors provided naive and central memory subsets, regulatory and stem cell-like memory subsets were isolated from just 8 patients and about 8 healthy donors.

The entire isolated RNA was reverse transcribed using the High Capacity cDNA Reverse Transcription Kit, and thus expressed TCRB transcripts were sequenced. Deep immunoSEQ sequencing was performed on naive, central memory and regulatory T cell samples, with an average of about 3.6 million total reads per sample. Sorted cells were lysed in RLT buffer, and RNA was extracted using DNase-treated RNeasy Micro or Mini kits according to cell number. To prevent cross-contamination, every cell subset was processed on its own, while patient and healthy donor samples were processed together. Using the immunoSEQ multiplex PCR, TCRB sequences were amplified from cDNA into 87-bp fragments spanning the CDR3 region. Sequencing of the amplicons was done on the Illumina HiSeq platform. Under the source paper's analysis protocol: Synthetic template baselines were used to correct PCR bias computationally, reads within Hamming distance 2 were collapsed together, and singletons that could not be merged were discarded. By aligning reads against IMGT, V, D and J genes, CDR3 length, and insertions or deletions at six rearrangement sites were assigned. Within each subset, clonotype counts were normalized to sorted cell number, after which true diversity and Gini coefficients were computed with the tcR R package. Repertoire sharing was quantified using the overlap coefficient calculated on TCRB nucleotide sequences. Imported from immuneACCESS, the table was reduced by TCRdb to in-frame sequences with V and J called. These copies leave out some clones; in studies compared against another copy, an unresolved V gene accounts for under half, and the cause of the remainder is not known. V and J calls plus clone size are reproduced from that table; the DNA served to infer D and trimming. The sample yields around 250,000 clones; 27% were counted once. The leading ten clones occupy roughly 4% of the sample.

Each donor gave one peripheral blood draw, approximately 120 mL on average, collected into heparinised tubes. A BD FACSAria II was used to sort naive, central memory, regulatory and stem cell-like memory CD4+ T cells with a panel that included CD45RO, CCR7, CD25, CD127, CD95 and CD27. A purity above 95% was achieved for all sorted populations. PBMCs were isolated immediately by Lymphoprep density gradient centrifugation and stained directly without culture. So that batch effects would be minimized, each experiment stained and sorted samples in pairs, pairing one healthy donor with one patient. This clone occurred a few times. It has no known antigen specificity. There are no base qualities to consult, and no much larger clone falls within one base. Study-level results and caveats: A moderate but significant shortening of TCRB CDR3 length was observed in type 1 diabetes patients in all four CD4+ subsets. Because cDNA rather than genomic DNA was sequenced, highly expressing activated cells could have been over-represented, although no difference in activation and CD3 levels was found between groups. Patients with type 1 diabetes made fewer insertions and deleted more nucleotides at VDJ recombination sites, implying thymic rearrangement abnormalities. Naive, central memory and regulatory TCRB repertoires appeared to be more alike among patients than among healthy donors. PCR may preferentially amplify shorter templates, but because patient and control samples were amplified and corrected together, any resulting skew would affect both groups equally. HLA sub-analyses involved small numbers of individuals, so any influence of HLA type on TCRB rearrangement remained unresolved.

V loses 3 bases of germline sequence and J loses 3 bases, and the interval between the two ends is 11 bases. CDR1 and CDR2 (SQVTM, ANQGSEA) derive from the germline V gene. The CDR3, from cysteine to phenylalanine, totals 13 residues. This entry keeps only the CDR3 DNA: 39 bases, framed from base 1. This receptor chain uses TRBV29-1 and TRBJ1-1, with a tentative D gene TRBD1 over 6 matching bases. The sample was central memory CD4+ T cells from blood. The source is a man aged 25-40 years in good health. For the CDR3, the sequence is CSVETGQHTEAFF. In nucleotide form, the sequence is TGCAGCGTTGAGACGGGACAACACACTGAAGCTTTCTTT. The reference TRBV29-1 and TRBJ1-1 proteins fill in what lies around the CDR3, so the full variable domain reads SAVISQKPSRDICQRGTSLTIQCQVDSQVTMMFWYRQQPGQSLTLIATANQGSEATYESGFVIDKFPISRPNLTFSTLTVSNMSPEDSSIYLCSVETGQHTEAFFGQGTRLTVV.